This T cell receptor (beta chain) originates from a study of T cells in tumors after PD-1 blockade. Study context: Each patient got pembrolizumab 200 mg every 3 weeks or cemiplimab 350 mg every 2 weeks. Findings of the study overall: About 41% of tumor TCR clonotypes were also found in blood. Two pre-treatment samples showed no clonal replacement between them.

Of note for this clone: Its antigen remains unidentified.

CDR3 size: 18 residues. V was clipped by 2 bases and J by 4 bases; unmatched bases: 11. The germline V gene has CDR1 SGHTA and CDR2 FQGNSA. The protocol was immunoSEQ multiplex PCR, while the TCRdb copy is restricted to in-frame clones and leaves out a portion. The sample shows roughly 9,300 clones, around 63% of them seen only once. The sequencing used tumor tissue, collected after anti-PD-1 treatment. The TCR comes from a human donor with basal cell carcinoma. The V and J genes are TRBV7-2 and TRBJ1-2; 12 nucleotides agree with TRBD1. The CDR3 sequence is CASSLRGQGAVAGYGYTF. The CDR3 DNA is TGTGCCAGCAGCTTACGGGGACAGGGGGCCGTCGCGGGCTATGGCTACACCTTC.